This T cell receptor (beta chain) was identified during a study of multiple sclerosis patients with progressive multifocal leukoencephalopathy. The germline V gene encodes CDR1 SGHDN and CDR2 FVKESK. This CDR3 contains 14 residues. The V end was cut by 3 bases, the J end by 7 bases, with 12 bases between. TCRdb's table, derived via immunoSEQ multiplex PCR, lists solely in-frame clones and lacks some. This sample carries more than 30,000 clones, 87% of them seen once, and the ten largest clones take about 5.7%. Time point here: time of PML onset. PML was confirmed by JC virus DNA in cerebrospinal fluid.

The chain couples TRBV14 to TRBJ2-2; tentative D call: TRBD2 (7 bases). The material was PBMCs, obtained from a patient treated with natalizumab. The sequence was obtained from a woman between 40 and 55 years old with progressive multifocal leukoencephalopathy. The CDR3: CASSHRGGSGELFF. CDR3 DNA: TGTGCCAGCAGCCACAGGGGCGGGAGCGGGGAGCTGTTTTTT.